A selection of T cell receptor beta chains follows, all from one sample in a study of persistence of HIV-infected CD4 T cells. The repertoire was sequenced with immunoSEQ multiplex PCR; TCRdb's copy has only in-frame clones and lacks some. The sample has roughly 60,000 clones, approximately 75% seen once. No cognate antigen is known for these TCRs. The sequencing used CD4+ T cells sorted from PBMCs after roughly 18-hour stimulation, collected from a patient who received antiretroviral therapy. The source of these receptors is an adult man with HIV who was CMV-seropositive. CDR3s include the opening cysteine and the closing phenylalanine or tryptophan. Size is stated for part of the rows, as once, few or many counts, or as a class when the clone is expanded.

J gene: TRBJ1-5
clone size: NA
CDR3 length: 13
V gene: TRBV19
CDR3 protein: CASTGQDYQPQHF

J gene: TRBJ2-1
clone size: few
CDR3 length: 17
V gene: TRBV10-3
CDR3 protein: CAISETSGQGARNEQFF

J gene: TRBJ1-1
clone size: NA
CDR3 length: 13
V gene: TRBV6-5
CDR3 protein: CASTTTANTEAFF

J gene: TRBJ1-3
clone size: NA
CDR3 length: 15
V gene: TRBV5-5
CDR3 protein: CASSLTYYSGNTIYF

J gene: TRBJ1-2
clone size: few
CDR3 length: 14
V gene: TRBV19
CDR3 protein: CASNVQGDDYGYTF

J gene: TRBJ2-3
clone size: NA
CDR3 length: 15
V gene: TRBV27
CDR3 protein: CASRTAGTGAYTQYF

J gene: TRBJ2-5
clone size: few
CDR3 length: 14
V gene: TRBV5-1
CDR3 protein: CASSLDTGEETQYF

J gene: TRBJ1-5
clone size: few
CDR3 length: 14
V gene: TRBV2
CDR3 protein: CASSEPQGNQPQHF

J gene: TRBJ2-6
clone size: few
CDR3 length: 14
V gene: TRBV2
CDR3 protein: CASSAGAGANVLTF

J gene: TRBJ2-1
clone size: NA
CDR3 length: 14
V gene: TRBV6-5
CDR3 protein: CASSYSRGHNEQFF

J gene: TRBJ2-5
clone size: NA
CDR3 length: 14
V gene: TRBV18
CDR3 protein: CASSPPGDQETQYF

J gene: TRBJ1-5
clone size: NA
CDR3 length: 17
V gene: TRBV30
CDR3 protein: CAWSQKGGIDSLQPQHF

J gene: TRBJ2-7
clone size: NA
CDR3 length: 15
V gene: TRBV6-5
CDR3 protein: CASSLQAGGSYEQYF

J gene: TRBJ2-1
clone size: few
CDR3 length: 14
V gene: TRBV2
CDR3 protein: CASNGRTGGNGQFF

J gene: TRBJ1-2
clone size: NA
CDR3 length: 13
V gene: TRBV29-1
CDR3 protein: CSATEGAVYGYTF

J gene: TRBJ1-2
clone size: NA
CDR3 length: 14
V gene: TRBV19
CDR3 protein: CASSLGTANYGYTF

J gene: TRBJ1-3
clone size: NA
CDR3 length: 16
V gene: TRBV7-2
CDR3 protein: CASSLGGASSGNTIYF

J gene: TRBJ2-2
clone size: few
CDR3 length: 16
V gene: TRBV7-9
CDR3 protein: CASSFGQGFHTGELFF

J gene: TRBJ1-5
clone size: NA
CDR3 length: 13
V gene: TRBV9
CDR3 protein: CASSVGENQPQHF

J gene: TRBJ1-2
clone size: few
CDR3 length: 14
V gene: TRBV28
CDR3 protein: CASSPDSNNYGYTF

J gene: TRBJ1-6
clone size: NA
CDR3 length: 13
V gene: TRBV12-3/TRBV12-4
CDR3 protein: CASSLKDESPLHF

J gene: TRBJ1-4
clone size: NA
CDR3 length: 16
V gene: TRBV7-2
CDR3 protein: CASSLTPRTSGEKLFF

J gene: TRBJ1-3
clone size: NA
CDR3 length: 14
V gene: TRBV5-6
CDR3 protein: CASSLTGSGNTIYF

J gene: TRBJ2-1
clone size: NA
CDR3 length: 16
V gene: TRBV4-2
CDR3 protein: CASSQEGGGAPGEQFF

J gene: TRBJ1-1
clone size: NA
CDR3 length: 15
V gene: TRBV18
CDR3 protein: CASSQISGRGTEAFF

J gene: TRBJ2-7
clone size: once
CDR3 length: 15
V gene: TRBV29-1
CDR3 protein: CSVGPLAGGLYEQYF

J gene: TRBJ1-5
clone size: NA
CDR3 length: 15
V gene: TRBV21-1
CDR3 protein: CASSPGKHSNQPQHF

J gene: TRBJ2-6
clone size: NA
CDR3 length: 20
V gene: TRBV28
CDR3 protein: CASSVDRGKGRGSGANVLTF

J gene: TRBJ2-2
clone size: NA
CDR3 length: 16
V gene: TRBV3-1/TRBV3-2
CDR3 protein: CASSQIKTLNTGELFF

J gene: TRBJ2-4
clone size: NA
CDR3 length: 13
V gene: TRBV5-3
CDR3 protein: CARSLRRGNIQYF

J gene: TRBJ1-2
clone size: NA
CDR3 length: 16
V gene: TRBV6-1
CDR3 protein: CASSELYRLQAYGYTF

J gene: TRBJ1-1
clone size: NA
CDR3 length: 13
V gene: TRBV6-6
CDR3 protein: CASSYITPPEAFF

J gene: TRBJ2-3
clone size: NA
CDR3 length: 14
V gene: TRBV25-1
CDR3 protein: CASTRAGGTDTQYF